The TCR beta chain under discussion was sequenced for a study of breast tumors, draining lymph nodes, adjacent tissues. Study-wide findings and caveats: The data were judged consistent with most tumor T cells coming from lymph node and expanding in tumor. Data only fit, rather than demonstrated, lymph node origin of most tumor T cells.

One entry per CDR3 protein, called by TCRdb with MiXCR from the multiplex PCR reads. Among around 190,000 distinct CDR3 sequences listed, about 33% were seen once. The lymph nodes were axillary draining lymph nodes from breast cancer patients. V was trimmed by 6 bases and J by 3 bases, leaving 12 bases between them. The CDR3 sequence is 13 residues long. Germline lookup yields CDR1 SEHNR and CDR2 FQNEAQ (reference sequence). This clonotype appeared many times. Its antigen is not known. Material: axillary lymph node tissue. This clonotype was obtained from a female donor with breast cancer. Some clones in this sample may be carry-over from other donors' samples. The chain employs TRBV7-9 and TRBJ2-7; D unresolved. Here the CDR3 reads CASSDLSSYEQYF. CDR3 bases: TGTGCCAGCAGTGACCTTAGCAGCTACGAGCAGTACTTC.